Ten or more counts support the clone carrying this T cell receptor (beta chain). Its antigen remains unidentified. Certain patients, namely those with other autoimmune diseases, uncontrolled infections, pregnancy or lactation, were excluded. Each diagnosis was determined on the basis of clinical symptoms, serum thyroxine, TRAb, thyroid ultrasound and orbital computed tomography. Amplification of TCR beta CDR3 regions used RNA transcripts. Scientists carried out first-round RT-PCR using HTBI primers and then a second-round multiplex PCR. TCRdb independently ran MiXCR on the multiplex PCR reads; one entry per CDR3 protein. The top ten clones hold about 7% of a sample with 300,000 to 500,000 distinct CDR3 sequences, approximately 15% of them seen once. The data were obtained in a study of Graves' ophthalmopathy and Graves' hyperthyroidism. Study-level information: Upon initial diagnosis and before any treatment, peripheral blood was collected.

Study-level points and caveats: Detection in blood was also observed for most expanded thyroid clonotypes above 0.001 frequency.

Material: peripheral blood. This clonotype was obtained from a woman younger than 30 with stable Graves' hyperthyroidism.

CDR3 amino acids: CATSGGGARGYTF. CDR3 DNA: TGTGCCACCAGTGGTGGAGGGGCGCGGGGCTACACCTTC. J is TRBJ1-2 and V is TRBV24-1, with D possibly being TRBD1 (5 bases). Germline values: CDR1 KGHDR, CDR2 SFDVKD. V shed 5 bases and J shed 8 bases, with 14 bases lying between them. The CDR3 is 13 amino acids.